The present TCR beta chain was sequenced within a study of monozygotic twins with inflammatory bowel disease. Investigators extracted total RNA from whole blood and did not sort T cells. For every TCR library, about 3,500 ng of total RNA was used. TCRdb re-called the 5' RACE reads and catalogs CDR3 proteins one per entry, DNA excluded. The sample table sets out under 150,000 distinct CDR3 sequences. Germline CDR1 and CDR2: SSHAT and FNYEAQ (reference sequence). This CDR3 has 13 residues. Sequencing input: blood. J is TRBJ2-7 and V is TRBV7-7; checking the TCRdb D call of TRBD1 is not possible without DNA. The clonotype was recovered from a human donor with ulcerative colitis or Crohn's disease, or a healthy co-twin of an affected twin (not recorded which). The CDR3 reads CASSLGTEYEQYF.